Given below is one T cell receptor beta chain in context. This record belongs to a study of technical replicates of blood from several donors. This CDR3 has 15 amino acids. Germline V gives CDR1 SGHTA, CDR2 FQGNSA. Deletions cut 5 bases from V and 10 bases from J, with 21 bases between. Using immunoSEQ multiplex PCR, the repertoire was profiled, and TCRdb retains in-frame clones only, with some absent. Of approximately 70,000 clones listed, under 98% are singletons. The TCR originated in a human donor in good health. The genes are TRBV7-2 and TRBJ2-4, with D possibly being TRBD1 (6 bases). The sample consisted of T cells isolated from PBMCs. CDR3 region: CASSKYGGQTEIQYF. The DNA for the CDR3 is TGTGCCAGCAGCAAATATGGGGGCCAGACGGAGATTCAGTACTTC.